The clone carrying this T cell receptor (beta chain) was counted between two and nine times. The target antigen is unknown. Germline V gene data show CDR1 as SGHTA and CDR2 as FQGNSA. This CDR3 is built from 13 residues. The germline V and J ends were trimmed by 2 bases and 3 bases, with 7 bases remaining between them. The assay was immunoSEQ multiplex PCR, and TCRdb's table has in-frame clones only and misses some. Of some 150,000 clones in the sample, 79% were seen once. The sample belongs to a study of cytotoxic CD8 clonotypes in ibrutinib-treated CLL. Study-level background: Recorded responses included approximately 25 partial and 2 complete; following median about 68 months, roughly 15 stayed remitted and roughly twelve progressed.

Points from the study as a whole: The clonality went up when patients responded to ibrutinib and dropped back toward baseline at progression. Baseline values of clonality outstripped age-matched healthy donors and followed circulating CD8+ T-cell counts.

The sample consisted of PBMCs, taken after 12 months of ibrutinib treatment. The chain combines TRBV7-2 with TRBJ1-1; D is uncertain. The TCR comes from a human donor with chronic lymphocytic leukemia. The CDR3 here is CASSLMSDTEAFF. The CDR3 DNA reads as TGTGCCAGCAGCTTAATGTCAGACACTGAAGCTTTCTTT.